This T cell receptor beta chain derives from a study of blood T cell repertoires in COVID-19. The wider study: COVID-19 samples, acute and convalescent, were from the United States, Italy and Spain.

Original processing methods: Amplification with reference gene primers provided the estimates of nucleated cell counts. Clones were sequenced by immunoSEQ multiplex PCR, and TCRdb holds only the in-frame ones, with some missing. V and J calls and clone size are copied from that table; D and trimming were computed from the DNA. This table has some 85,000 clones, about 80% appearing once. The germline CDR1 and CDR2 sequences are GTSNPN and SVGIG (reference sequence). V was pared by 0 bases and J by 2 bases, with 7 bases of the junction left unmatched. The length of the CDR3 is 16 residues. The receptor was isolated from a human donor in a cohort sampled during active COVID-19. The genes are TRBV30 and TRBJ2-7; 10 nucleotides agree with TRBD1. The material sequenced was peripheral blood. The CDR3 DNA reads TGTGCCTGGAGTGTACGGGACAGGGGTGGGACCTACGAGCAGTACTTC. Residues: CAWSVRDRGGTYEQYF.